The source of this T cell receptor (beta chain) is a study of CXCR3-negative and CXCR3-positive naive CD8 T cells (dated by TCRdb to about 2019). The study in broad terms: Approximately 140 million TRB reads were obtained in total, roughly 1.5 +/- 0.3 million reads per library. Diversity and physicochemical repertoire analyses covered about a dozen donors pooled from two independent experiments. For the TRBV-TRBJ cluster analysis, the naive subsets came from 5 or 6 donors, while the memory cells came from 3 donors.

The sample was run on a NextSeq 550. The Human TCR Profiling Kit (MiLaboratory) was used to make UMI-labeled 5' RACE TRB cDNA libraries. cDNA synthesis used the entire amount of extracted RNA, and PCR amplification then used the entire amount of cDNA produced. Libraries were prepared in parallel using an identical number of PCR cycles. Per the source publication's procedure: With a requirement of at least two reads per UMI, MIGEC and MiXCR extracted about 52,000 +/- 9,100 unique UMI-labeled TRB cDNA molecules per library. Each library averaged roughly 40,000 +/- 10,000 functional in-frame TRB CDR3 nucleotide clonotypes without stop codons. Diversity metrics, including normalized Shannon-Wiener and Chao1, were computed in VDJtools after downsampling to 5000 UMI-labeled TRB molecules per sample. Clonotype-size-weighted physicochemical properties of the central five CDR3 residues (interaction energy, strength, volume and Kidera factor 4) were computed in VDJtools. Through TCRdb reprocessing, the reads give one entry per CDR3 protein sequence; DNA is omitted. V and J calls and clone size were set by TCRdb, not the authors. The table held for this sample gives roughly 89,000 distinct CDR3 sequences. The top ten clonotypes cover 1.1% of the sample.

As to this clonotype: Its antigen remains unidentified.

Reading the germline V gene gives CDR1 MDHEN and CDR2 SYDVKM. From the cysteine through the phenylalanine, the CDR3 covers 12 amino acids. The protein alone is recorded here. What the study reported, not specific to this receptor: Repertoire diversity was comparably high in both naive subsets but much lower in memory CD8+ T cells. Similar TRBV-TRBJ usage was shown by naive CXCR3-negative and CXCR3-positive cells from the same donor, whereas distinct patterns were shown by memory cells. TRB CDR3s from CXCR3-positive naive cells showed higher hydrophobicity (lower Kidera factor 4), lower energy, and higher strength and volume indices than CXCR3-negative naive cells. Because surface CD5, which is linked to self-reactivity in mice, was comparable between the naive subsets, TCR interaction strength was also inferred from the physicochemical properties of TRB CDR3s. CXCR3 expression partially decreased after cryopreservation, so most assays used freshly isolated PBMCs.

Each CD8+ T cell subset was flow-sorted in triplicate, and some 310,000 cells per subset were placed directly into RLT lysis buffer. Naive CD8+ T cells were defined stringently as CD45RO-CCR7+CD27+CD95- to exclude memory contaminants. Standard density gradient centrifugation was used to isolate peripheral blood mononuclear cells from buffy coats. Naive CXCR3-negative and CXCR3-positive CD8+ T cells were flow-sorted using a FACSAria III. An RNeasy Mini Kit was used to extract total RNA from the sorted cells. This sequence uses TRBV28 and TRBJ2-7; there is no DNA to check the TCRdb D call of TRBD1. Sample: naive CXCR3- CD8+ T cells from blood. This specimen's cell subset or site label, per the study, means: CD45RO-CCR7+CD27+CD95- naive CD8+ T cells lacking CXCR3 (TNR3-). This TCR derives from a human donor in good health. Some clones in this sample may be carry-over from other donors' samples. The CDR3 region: CASSFAGLEQYF.